This T cell receptor beta chain was observed in a study of T-cell memory formation after mild COVID-19. Germline lookup yields CDR1 MGHRA and CDR2 YSYEKL. This CDR3 has 13 residues. V gave up 4 bases and J gave up 8 bases, with 9 bases separating them. This clonotype was seen only a few times. Antigen specificity is unknown. Study observations and caveats: Mostly located in CM and EM were contracting CD4+ clones, with contracting CD8+ clones located in EMRA. Pre-infection memory held some responding clones, suggesting pre-existing cross-reactive T cells responded. Contracting clones, day 15 to 85, had balanced CD4/CD8, and later expanders favored CD4+.

MiXCR was run by TCRdb on the 5' RACE reads, yielding one entry per CDR3 protein. The repertoire consists of a few hundred thousand distinct CDR3 sequences, with roughly 19% occurring once and the leading ten covering under 25%. The sample consisted of PBMCs or a T cell subset sorted from them (not recorded which). The chain has TRBV4-1 and TRBJ1-6; D gene uncertain. The clonotype was recovered from a man between 18 and 35 years old who had mild COVID-19 (a few samples of this study predate the infection). Cell type and time point are not known. CDR3: CASSRKWDSPLHF. For the CDR3, the DNA is TGCGCCAGCAGCCGCAAGTGGGATTCACCCCTCCACTTT.